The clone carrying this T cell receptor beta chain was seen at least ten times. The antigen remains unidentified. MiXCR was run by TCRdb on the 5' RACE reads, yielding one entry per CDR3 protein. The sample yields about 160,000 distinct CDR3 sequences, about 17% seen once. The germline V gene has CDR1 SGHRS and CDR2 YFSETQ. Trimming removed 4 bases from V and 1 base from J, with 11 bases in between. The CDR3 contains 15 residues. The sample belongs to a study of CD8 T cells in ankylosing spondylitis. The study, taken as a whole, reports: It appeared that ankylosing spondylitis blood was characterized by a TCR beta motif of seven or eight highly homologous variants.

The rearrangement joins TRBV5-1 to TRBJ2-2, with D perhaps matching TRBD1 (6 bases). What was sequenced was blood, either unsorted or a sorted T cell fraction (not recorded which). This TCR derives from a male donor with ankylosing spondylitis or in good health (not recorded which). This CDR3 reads CASSTGHKNTGELFF. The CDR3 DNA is TGCGCCAGCAGCACGGGACATAAGAACACCGGGGAGCTGTTTTTT.